This is a list of T cell receptor beta chains from one sample in a study of blood T cell repertoires in COVID-19. Repertoires were generated with immunoSEQ multiplex PCR, while TCRdb's copy carries only in-frame clones and drops some. In the table there are fewer than 350,000 clones, 90% of which are singletons. The sample taken for sequencing was PBMCs or T cells enriched from blood (not recorded which). These receptor sequences come from a woman aged 25 to 39 with acute COVID-19. CDR3s include the opening cysteine and the closing phenylalanine or tryptophan. The D gene is left open where the match is weak. Only some rows state a clone size, as once, few, many or a class for expanded clones.

j_call v_call clone_size d_call cdr3_aa cdr3_nt
TRBJ1-4 TRBV7-9 . TRBD1 CASRPGQGVKLFF TGTGCCAGCAGGCCGGGACAGGGGGTTAAACTGTTTTTT
TRBJ2-1 TRBV7-6 . . CASSLAYAGERYNEQFF TGTGCCAGCAGCTTAGCCTATGCAGGGGAAAGGTACAATGAGCAGTTCTTC
TRBJ1-4 TRBV5-6 few . CASSPGAGADEKLFF TGTGCCAGCAGCCCGGGGGCGGGGGCGGATGAAAAACTGTTTTTT
TRBJ1-1 TRBV5-4 . . CASSLRFGKVEAFF TGTGCCAGCAGCTTGCGTTTCGGGAAGGTTGAAGCTTTCTTT
TRBJ2-7 TRBV28 . . CASSLFAGLYEQYF TGTGCCAGCAGTTTATTCGCAGGGTTGTACGAGCAGTACTTC
TRBJ1-4 TRBV3-1/TRBV3-2 once TRBD1 CASSPDRVPEKLFF TGTGCCAGCAGCCCGGACAGGGTACCTGAAAAACTGTTTTTT
TRBJ2-3 TRBV7-2 . TRBD2 CASSISGTTSTDTQYF TGTGCCAGCAGCATTAGCGGGACCACTAGCACAGATACGCAGTATTTT
TRBJ2-2 TRBV3-1/TRBV3-2 . . CASSPTGPGKAGELFF TGTGCCAGCAGCCCGACCGGACCGGGGAAAGCCGGGGAGCTGTTTTTT
TRBJ2-3 TRBV4-1 . . CASSQDGGDTDTQYF TGCGCCAGCAGCCAAGACGGCGGAGACACAGATACGCAGTATTTT
TRBJ2-2 TRBV4-1 . . CASSQSGIQNRELFF TGCGCCAGCAGCCAATCCGGGATCCAGAACCGGGAGCTGTTTTTT
TRBJ2-7 TRBV7-8 . . CASSFGGHEQYF TGTGCCAGCAGCTTTGGTGGGCACGAGCAGTACTTC
TRBJ2-1 TRBV9 . . CASSTSTAAYNEQFF TGTGCCAGCAGCACCTCGACAGCCGCGTACAATGAGCAGTTCTTC
TRBJ2-7 TRBV2 . TRBD1 CASRDPDRGYEQYF TGTGCCAGCAGAGACCCGGACAGGGGCTACGAGCAGTACTTC
TRBJ1-5 TRBV1 . . CTSTPGQINSNQPQHF TGCACCAGCACCCCAGGACAGATTAATAGCAATCAGCCCCAGCATTTT
TRBJ2-7 TRBV3-1/TRBV3-2 . . CASSYSSYEQYF TGTGCCAGCAGCTACAGCTCCTACGAGCAGTACTTC
TRBJ2-1 TRBV11-2 . TRBD1 CASSQDRAGGNEQFF TGTGCCAGCAGCCAAGATCGGGCAGGGGGTAATGAGCAGTTCTTC
TRBJ2-3 TRBV4-3 . TRBD2 CASSGRGEGSTDTQYF TGCGCCAGCAGCGGACGGGGGGAGGGAAGCACAGATACGCAGTATTTT
TRBJ2-1 TRBV5-6 . . CASILGIDSYNEQFF TGTGCCAGCATCCTAGGCATTGACTCCTACAATGAGCAGTTCTTC
TRBJ1-4 TRBV7-6 . . CASSLATDEKLFF TGTGCCAGCAGCTTAGCCACAGACGAAAAACTGTTTTTT
TRBJ1-6 TRBV27 . . CASSLFDNSPLHF TGTGCCAGCAGTCTATTCGATAATTCACCCCTCCACTTT
TRBJ2-5 TRBV7-3 . TRBD2 CASSLVAGGRETQYF TGTGCCAGCAGCCTTGTAGCGGGAGGGAGGGAGACCCAGTACTTC
TRBJ2-2 TRBV3-1/TRBV3-2 . . CATATGGGGPNTGELFF TGTGCTACAGCGACAGGAGGCGGGGGCCCGAACACCGGGGAGCTGTTTTTT
TRBJ2-5 TRBV5-1 . . CASSLERGHQETQYF TGCGCCAGCAGCTTGGAGAGAGGGCACCAAGAGACCCAGTACTTC
TRBJ2-1 TRBV21-1 . . CASSQDRAIYNEQFF TGTGCCAGCAGCCAAGATCGAGCGATATACAATGAGCAGTTCTTC
TRBJ2-1 TRBV5-1 . TRBD1 CASSLMGQGLNEQFF TGCGCCAGCAGCTTGATGGGACAGGGCCTCAATGAGCAGTTCTTC
TRBJ1-2 TRBV15 once TRBD1 CATIPGGARYGYTF TGTGCCACCATACCAGGGGGCGCGAGATATGGCTACACCTTC
TRBJ1-2 TRBV5-6 . . CASSLSPVQAGYTF TGTGCCAGCAGCTTGAGTCCAGTCCAAGCGGGCTACACCTTC
TRBJ1-5 TRBV5-8 . TRBD1 CASSLLGTGGDGPQHF TGTGCCAGCAGCTTGCTCGGGACAGGGGGCGATGGGCCCCAGCATTTT
TRBJ2-7 TRBV5-1 . TRBD1 CASSLEGTGGEQYF TGCGCCAGCAGCTTGGAAGGGACAGGGGGAGAGCAGTACTTC
TRBJ1-1 TRBV7-8 . . CASSLAPWVDREAFF TGTGCCAGCAGCTTAGCGCCCTGGGTCGACAGGGAAGCTTTCTTT
TRBJ2-7 TRBV20-1 . . CSASEGVRESSYEQYF TGCAGTGCTAGTGAAGGGGTCCGGGAGAGCTCCTACGAGCAGTACTTC
TRBJ2-1 TRBV2 . . CASSEVAGAVEQFF TGTGCCAGCAGTGAAGTGGCAGGGGCGGTTGAGCAGTTCTTC
TRBJ2-2 TRBV27 once TRBD2 CASSISSGSATGELFF TGTGCCAGCAGTATCTCTAGCGGGAGTGCCACCGGGGAGCTGTTTTTT
TRBJ1-1 TRBV5-5 . . CASSFNGGSTEAFF TGTGCCAGCAGCTTCAATGGGGGGAGTACTGAAGCTTTCTTT
TRBJ2-3 TRBV20-1 . TRBD2 CSASTSGRTDTQYF TGCAGTGCTAGTACTAGCGGGCGCACAGATACGCAGTATTTT
TRBJ2-2 TRBV4-1 . . CASSQEPGEDTGELFF TGCGCCAGCAGCCAAGAACCAGGGGAAGATACCGGGGAGCTGTTTTTT
TRBJ2-1 TRBV29-1 . TRBD2 CSVEDGLAPYNEQFF TGCAGCGTTGAAGATGGACTAGCACCCTACAATGAGCAGTTCTTC
TRBJ2-5 TRBV12-3/TRBV12-4 . . CASHLKGRETQYF TGTGCCAGCCACCTTAAGGGGCGGGAGACCCAGTACTTC
TRBJ2-6 TRBV29-1 . . CSVIQGDSGANVLTF TGCAGCGTTATACAGGGAGACTCTGGGGCCAACGTCCTGACTTTC
TRBJ1-2 TRBV7-2 . TRBD1 CASSSGQGTGYGYTF TGTGCCAGCAGCTCCGGACAGGGAACGGGCTATGGCTACACCTTC
TRBJ2-7 TRBV9 . TRBD2 CASSPRRELDEQYF TGTGCCAGCAGCCCCAGGCGGGAGTTAGACGAGCAGTACTTC
TRBJ2-1 TRBV2 . TRBD1 CASSVGQGSEQFF TGTGCCAGCAGCGTGGGACAGGGAAGTGAGCAGTTCTTC
TRBJ2-2 TRBV7-2 . TRBD2 CASSLGGGNTGELFF TGTGCCAGCAGCCTCGGCGGGGGGAACACCGGGGAGCTGTTTTTT
TRBJ2-7 TRBV28 . TRBD2 CASGGGLVDEQYF TGTGCCAGCGGAGGTGGACTAGTCGACGAGCAGTACTTC
TRBJ1-4 TRBV19 . TRBD1 CARTGAEDEKLFF TGTGCCAGGACAGGGGCCGAAGATGAAAAACTGTTTTTT
TRBJ2-1 TRBV3-1/TRBV3-2 . TRBD2 CASSQRVTSGRGQFF TGTGCCAGCAGCCAACGTGTTACTAGCGGGAGGGGGCAGTTCTTC
TRBJ1-3 TRBV28 . TRBD1 CASSLPGQGPSGNTIYF TGTGCCAGCAGCCTCCCGGGACAGGGTCCCTCTGGAAACACCATATATTTT
TRBJ2-3 TRBV6-2/TRBV6-3 . TRBD2 CASSYAGGADTQYF TGTGCCAGCAGTTACGCGGGAGGGGCAGATACGCAGTATTTT
TRBJ1-1 TRBV10-2 . . CATKAEPMNTEAFF TGCGCCACCAAGGCGGAGCCGATGAACACTGAAGCTTTCTTT
TRBJ1-4 TRBV7-7 once . CASSLGGGGLGKLFF TGTGCTAGCAGCTTAGGAGGGGGAGGGCTGGGAAAACTGTTTTTT
TRBJ2-1 TRBV2 . TRBD2 CASSEQLAGGSNEQFF TGTGCCAGCAGTGAACAACTAGCGGGAGGGTCCAATGAGCAGTTCTTC
TRBJ2-4 TRBV19 . TRBD1 CASTAGSSQAGGTPFAKNIQYF TGTGCCAGTACCGCGGGGTCGAGCCAGGCAGGGGGCACTCCTTTCGCCAAAAACATTCAGTACTTC
TRBJ1-4 TRBV5-6 . TRBD1 CASSFLTGHNEKLFF TGTGCCAGCAGCTTCCTGACAGGGCATAATGAAAAACTGTTTTTT
TRBJ2-5 TRBV30 once TRBD2 CAWTPTSEQETQYF TGTGCCTGGACTCCGACTAGCGAACAAGAGACCCAGTACTTC